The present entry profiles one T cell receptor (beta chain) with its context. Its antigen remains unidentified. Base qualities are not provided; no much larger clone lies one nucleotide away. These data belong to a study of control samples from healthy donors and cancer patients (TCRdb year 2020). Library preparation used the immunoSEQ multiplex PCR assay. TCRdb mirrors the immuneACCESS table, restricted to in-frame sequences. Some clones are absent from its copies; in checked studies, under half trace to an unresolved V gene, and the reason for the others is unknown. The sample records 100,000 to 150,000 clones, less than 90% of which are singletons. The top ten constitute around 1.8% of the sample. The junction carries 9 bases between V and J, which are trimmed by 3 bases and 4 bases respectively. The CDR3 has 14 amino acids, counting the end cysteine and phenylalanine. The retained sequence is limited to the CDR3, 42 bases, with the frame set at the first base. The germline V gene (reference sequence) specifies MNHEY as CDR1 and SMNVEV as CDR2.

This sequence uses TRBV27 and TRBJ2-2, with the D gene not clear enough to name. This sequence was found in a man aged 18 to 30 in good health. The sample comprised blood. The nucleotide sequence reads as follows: TGTGCCAGCAGTTTCTCCTTACTCACCGGGGAGCTGTTTTTT. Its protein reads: CASSFSLLTGELFF.